The rows below give T cell receptor beta chains drawn from one sample of a study of blood T cell repertoires in COVID-19. TCRdb keeps only in-frame clones here, not all; method: immunoSEQ multiplex PCR. The top ten clones hold approximately 3% of a sample with some 230,000 clones, 84% of them seen once. What was sequenced was peripheral blood. All receptors derive from a woman between 25 and 40 years old who had recovered from COVID-19. Each CDR3 is given with its conserved first and last residue. Each record gives: V gene, J gene, clone size, D gene, CDR3 DNA, CDR3 protein. A D gene is named only where the DNA matches it firmly. Part of the rows lack a size; the others show once, few, many or a class for expanded clones.

TRBV28	TRBJ1-5	.	TRBD1	TGTGCCAGCAGGGGGACAGGGGTAGGCCCCCAGCATTTT	CASRGTGVGPQHF
TRBV28	TRBJ1-6	.	.	TGTGCCAGCAGTTTATATCGTCTTAATTCACCCCTCCACTTT	CASSLYRLNSPLHF
TRBV6-5	TRBJ2-7	.	TRBD1	TGTGCCAGCAGACCCCGGGACAGATTACTCTACGAGCAGTACTTC	CASRPRDRLLYEQYF
TRBV28	TRBJ2-7	once	TRBD2	TGTGCCAGCAGTTTGGAGGCCGGACTAGCGAGCCCCGAGCAGTACTTC	CASSLEAGLASPEQYF
TRBV7-3	TRBJ2-2	.	TRBD2	TGTGCCAGCAGCTCGACTAGCGGGAGGACCGGGGAGCTGTTTTTT	CASSSTSGRTGELFF
TRBV5-1	TRBJ1-6	.	.	TGCGCCAGCAGATCGGGAGCAGGGTTTAATTCACCCCTCCACTTT	CASRSGAGFNSPLHF
TRBV6-5	TRBJ1-6	.	.	TGTGCCAGCAGTTACTCGCCAGATTATAATTCACCCCTCCACTTT	CASSYSPDYNSPLHF
TRBV10-3	TRBJ2-3	.	TRBD2	TGTGCCATCAGTGAGTCACTAGCGGCAGATACGCAGTATTTT	CAISESLAADTQYF
TRBV6-6	TRBJ2-3	.	TRBD2	TGTGCCAGCAGTCTAGCGGGAGGACCTTTCCGCAGCACAGATACGCAGTATTTT	CASSLAGGPFRSTDTQYF
TRBV6-5	TRBJ1-2	.	.	TGTGCCAGCAGTTACTGGGGCGAAGGAGGGTATGGCTACACCTTC	CASSYWGEGGYGYTF
TRBV28	TRBJ1-2	.	TRBD1	TGTGCCAGCCTGGACAGGGTGGATGGCTACACCTTC	CASLDRVDGYTF
TRBV7-2	TRBJ1-5	few	.	TGTGCCAGCAGACAGCAGTATAGCAATCAGCCCCAGCATTTT	CASRQQYSNQPQHF
TRBV7-9	TRBJ1-6	few	.	TGTGCCAGCAGCTTCCTTAAGGGGCCGAGGTCACCCCTCCACTTT	CASSFLKGPRSPLHF
TRBV18	TRBJ2-1	.	TRBD1	TGTGCCAGCTCATCTGGGACAGGTCTCGGAAATGAGCAGTTCTTC	CASSSGTGLGNEQFF
TRBV28	TRBJ2-3	.	.	TGTGCCAGCAGTTTAAATTCCGGGACAGATACGCAGTATTTT	CASSLNSGTDTQYF
TRBV6-5	TRBJ2-5	.	TRBD1	TGTGCCAGCACGACAGGGGGCCGAGAGACCCAGTACTTC	CASTTGGRETQYF
TRBV7-9	TRBJ2-4	.	TRBD1	TGTGCCAGCAGCTTTCAGCAGGGGGCGGACATTCAGTACTTC	CASSFQQGADIQYF
TRBV29-1	TRBJ2-5	.	.	TGCAGCGCCCCGGACAGCCTACAAGAGACCCAGTACTTC	CSAPDSLQETQYF
TRBV9	TRBJ1-4	.	.	TGTGCCAGCAGCGCCGGGGGGATCGAGGAAAAACTGTTTTTT	CASSAGGIEEKLFF
TRBV3-1/TRBV3-2	TRBJ2-3	once	TRBD2	TGTGCCAGCAGCCAAGCTACGTCCCCGGGACTAAGTTGGACAGATACGCAGTATTTT	CASSQATSPGLSWTDTQYF
TRBV28	TRBJ1-2	.	TRBD1	TGTGCCAGCAGTTTAGTAACAGGGGACCTCTATGGCTACACCTTC	CASSLVTGDLYGYTF
TRBV19	TRBJ2-5	.	.	TGTGCCAGTAGTATCCAGGGCGGAGTGCAAGAGACCCAGTACTTC	CASSIQGGVQETQYF
TRBV2	TRBJ2-5	.	.	TGTGCCAGCACCCTTGAGAAACTACAGACCCAGTACTTC	CASTLEKLQTQYF
TRBV3-1/TRBV3-2	TRBJ2-7	.	.	TGTGCCAGCAGCCAAGATTCCGCGGGGCAGTACTTC	CASSQDSAGQYF
TRBV28	TRBJ2-1	.	.	TGTGCCAGCAGTATCCCTGAGCGGGCTTTGAATGAGCAGTTCTTC	CASSIPERALNEQFF
TRBV4-1	TRBJ1-6	.	TRBD1	TGCGCCAGCAGCCAAGAACCCCTGGGACAGGGTAATTCACCCCTCCACTTT	CASSQEPLGQGNSPLHF
TRBV5-6	TRBJ1-5	.	.	TGTGCCAGCAGCTTCCACGGGTTCAATCAGCCCCAGCATTTT	CASSFHGFNQPQHF
TRBV6-1	TRBJ2-6	.	.	TGTGCCAGCAGTGTGCCCCGGGGTAGCGGGGCCAACGTCCTGACTTTC	CASSVPRGSGANVLTF
TRBV6-1	TRBJ2-3	.	.	TGTGCCAGCAGTGAGGGGGCGGTGCGCATAGATACGCAGTATTTT	CASSEGAVRIDTQYF
TRBV5-4	TRBJ2-7	.	.	TGTGCCAGCAGCAAGACGGAGCCCCCCTACGAGCAGTACTTC	CASSKTEPPYEQYF
TRBV28	TRBJ1-4	.	TRBD1	TGTGCCAGCAGCGAGACAGGGGGCTTTGAAAAACTGTTTTTT	CASSETGGFEKLFF